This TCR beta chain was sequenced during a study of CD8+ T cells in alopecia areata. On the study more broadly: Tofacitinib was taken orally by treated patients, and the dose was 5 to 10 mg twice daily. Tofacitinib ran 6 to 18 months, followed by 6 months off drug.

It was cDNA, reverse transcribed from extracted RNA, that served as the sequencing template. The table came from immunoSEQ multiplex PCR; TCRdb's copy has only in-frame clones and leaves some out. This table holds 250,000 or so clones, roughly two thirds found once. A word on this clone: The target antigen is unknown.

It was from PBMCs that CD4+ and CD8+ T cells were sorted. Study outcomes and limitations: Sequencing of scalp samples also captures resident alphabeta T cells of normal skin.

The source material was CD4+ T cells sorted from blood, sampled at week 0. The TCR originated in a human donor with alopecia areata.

The CDR3 loop is CASSLLRGETQYF. As DNA, the CDR3 is TGTGCCAGCAGCTTGCTGCGGGGGGAGACCCAGTACTTC. The V and J genes are TRBV7-2 and TRBJ2-5; 7 bases match TRBD2. The CDR3 runs to 13 residues. Germline CDR1 is SGHTA and CDR2 is FQGNSA. The J segment lost 5 bases and the V segment lost 3 bases, leaving 3 bases of the junction unmatched. The complete variable domain, with remaining parts taken from reference TRBV7-2 and TRBJ2-5, reads GAGVSQSPSNKVTEKGKDVELRCDPISGHTALYWYRQSLGQGLEFLIYFQGNSAPDKSGLPSDRFSAERTGGSVSTLTIQRTQQEDSAVYLCASSLLRGETQYFGPGTRLLVL.